Listed here are 10 T cell receptor beta chains from one sample, sequenced in a study of graft-versus-host responses after intestinal transplantation. Clones were sequenced by immunoSEQ multiplex PCR, and TCRdb holds only the in-frame ones, with some missing. This sample has about 97,000 clones, with around 90% found just once. Sequences were derived from PBMCs, sampled roughly 450 days after intestinal transplant. Source of these receptors: a human patient who received an intestinal transplant, so some T cells may come from the graft donor.

This chain joins TRBV6-6 and TRBJ2-1, with D possibly being TRBD1 (6 bases). The length of the CDR3 is 14 residues. Germline V gene data show CDR1 as MNHNY and CDR2 as SVGAGI (reference sequence). Trimming cost V 2 bases and J 6 bases, with 11 bases left between them. CDR3 amino acids: CASSYVQGLNEQFF. The CDR3 region has the DNA TGTGCCAGCAGTTACGTACAGGGTCTCAATGAGCAGTTCTTC.

The J gene is TRBJ2-5, the V gene TRBV5-4; 7 positions match TRBD1. The CDR3 spans 15 residues. The V segment lost 2 bases and the J segment 4 bases; nucleotides outside the gene matches: 8. Per the germline V gene, CDR1 is SGHNT and CDR2 is YYREEE (reference sequence). This CDR3 is CASSLTRQGSETQYF. CDR3 nucleotides: TGTGCCAGCAGCTTAACCCGACAGGGATCAGAGACCCAGTACTTC. Complete variable domain (other parts from reference TRBV5-4 and TRBJ2-5): ETGVTQSPTHLIKTRGQQVTLRCSSQSGHNTVSWYQQALGQGPQFIFQYYREEENGRGNFPPRFSGLQFPNYSSELNVNALELDDSALYLCASSLTRQGSETQYFGPGTRLLVL.

The chain recombines TRBV13 with TRBJ2-7; perhaps TRBD1 as D (6 bases). V was shortened by 0 bases and J by 4 bases, with 13 bases between the two germline ends. Germline V gene lookup returns CDR1 PRHDT and CDR2 FYEKMQ (reference sequence). The CDR3 is 15 amino acids. The CDR3 nucleotides read TGTGCCAGCAGCTTAGGCCTGGGGGCCGGATACGAGCAGTACTTC. It yields the protein CASSLGLGAGYEQYF.

This clone appeared once. The V gene is TRBV5-1, the J gene TRBJ2-3; TRBD1 matches 8 bases. Trimming cost V 0 bases and J 4 bases; bases outside gene matches: 4. The CDR3 contains 15 residues. Germline assignment: CDR1 SGHRS and CDR2 YFSETQ. In DNA, the CDR3 is TGCGCCAGCAGCTTGGGGGTGACAGGGGCAGATACGCAGTATTTT. It translates to CASSLGVTGADTQYF.

This clone was detected once. The rearrangement joins TRBV7-6 to TRBJ2-5; 8 nucleotides match TRBD2. This CDR3 has 14 amino acids. Trimming removed 5 bases from V and 5 bases from J; junction bases left unmatched: 7. Germline values: CDR1 SGHVS, CDR2 FNYEAQ. CDR3: CASSPWTSSETQYF. The CDR3 bases are TGTGCCAGCAGCCCATGGACTAGCTCGGAGACCCAGTACTTC.

V is TRBV18 and J is TRBJ2-7; D unresolved. V lost 3 bases, J lost 2 bases, and 8 bases lay in between. The germline gives CDR1 KGHSH, CDR2 LQKENI. The CDR3 loop spans 13 amino acids. This CDR3 reads CASSPTAPYEQYF. The CDR3 region has the DNA TGTGCCAGCTCACCCACAGCACCCTACGAGCAGTACTTC.

The chain combines TRBV6-1 with TRBJ1-5; TRBD1 is a possible D gene (5 bases). This CDR3 has 14 residues. CDR1 and CDR2 from the germline V gene are MNHNS and SASEGT. The V end lost 4 bases, the J end lost 3 bases, and 10 bases lay between the germline ends. CDR3 nucleotides: TGTGCCAGCAGTGCTCAGGGAGCCAATCAGCCCCAGCATTTT. Its translation is CASSAQGANQPQHF.

The rearrangement uses TRBV5-4 and TRBJ2-2, with a weak D call TRBD1 (5 bases). Trimming stripped 4 bases from V and 5 bases from J, with 15 bases between. CDR3 length: 15 amino acids. The germline V gene has CDR1 SGHNT and CDR2 YYREEE (reference sequence). The CDR3 reads CASSALRGSTGELFF. Here the CDR3 DNA reads TGTGCCAGCAGCGCGCTAAGGGGATCGACCGGGGAGCTGTTTTTT.

In its sample, this clone was seen a few times. The gene calls are TRBV5-1 and TRBJ1-2; the D is unclear. V was pared by 0 bases and J by 5 bases, with 8 bases between. The CDR3 contains 13 residues. Germline lookup yields CDR1 SGHRS and CDR2 YFSETQ. The CDR3 sequence: CASSLDGVYGYTF. CDR3 DNA sequence: TGCGCCAGCAGCTTGGACGGGGTGTATGGCTACACCTTC. Using reference TRBV5-1 and TRBJ1-2 for the parts outside the CDR3, the full variable domain is KAGVTQTPRYLIKTRGQQVTLSCSPISGHRSVSWYQQTPGQGLQFLFEYFSETQRNKGNFPGRFSGRQFSNSRSEMNVSTLELGDSALYLCASSLDGVYGYTFGSGTRLTVV.

The V gene is TRBV6-6, the J gene TRBJ1-2; D not resolved. This CDR3 is 15 amino acids long. V lost 4 bases and J 2 bases, leaving 14 bases between the germline ends. Germline loops: CDR1 MNHNY, CDR2 SVGAGI (reference sequence). CDR3 sequence: CASSFVRAPNYGYTF. The CDR3 region has the DNA TGTGCCAGCAGTTTCGTTCGGGCGCCGAACTATGGCTACACCTTC.